The 7 T cell receptor beta chains reported below all come from one sample, sequenced in a study of blood T cell repertoires in COVID-19. Libraries were prepared by immunoSEQ multiplex PCR; TCRdb keeps only in-frame clonotypes and omits some of them. This table has some 130,000 clones, roughly 69% appearing once. Sequenced input: peripheral blood. These TCRs come from a woman in her seventies with acute or convalescent COVID-19.

CDR3 sequence: CASSLLGGLAGEAGELFF. CDR3 DNA: TGTGCCAGCAGTTTATTAGGCGGACTAGCGGGGGAAGCCGGGGAGCTGTTTTTT. The chain carries TRBV28 and TRBJ2-2, with 13 bases that match TRBD2. In germline, CDR1 is MDHEN, CDR2 SYDVKM. The CDR3 runs to 18 residues. The V and J ends lost 1 base and 6 bases, in that order; junction bases with no gene match: 8. Variable domain in full (rest from reference TRBV28 and TRBJ2-2): DVKVTQSSRYLVKRTGEKVFLECVQDMDHENMFWYRQDPGLGLRLIYFSYDVKMKEKGDIPEGYSVSREKKERFSLILESASTNQTSMYLCASSLLGGLAGEAGELFFGEGSRLTVL.

The chain employs TRBV10-2 and TRBJ1-1; 9 bases are a match to TRBD1. V lost 6 bases and J lost 6; bases outside the gene matches: 11. The CDR3 runs to 15 residues. Germline CDR1 is WSHSY and CDR2 is SAAADI. The CDR3 spells CASSRQGVGSPEAFF. CDR3 DNA: TGCGCCAGCAGCAGACAGGGGGTGGGGTCCCCTGAAGCTTTCTTT.

This clone has only a few counts. In nucleotides, the CDR3 is TGTGCCACCAGTGATTGGACTAGCGGGAGCCCAGATACGCAGTATTTT. This encodes CATSDWTSGSPDTQYF. The chain carries TRBV24-1 and TRBJ2-3, with TRBD2 identical over 13 bases. There are 16 residues in the CDR3. The V gene's germline CDR1 is KGHDR and CDR2 SFDVKD. Losses at the gene ends were 2 bases for V and 4 bases for J; bases not matched to a gene: 2.

A few counts support this clone. This chain joins TRBV27 and TRBJ1-3, with D possibly being TRBD1 (5 bases). Trimming left V 3 bases short and J 0 bases short, with 12 bases between. There are 16 residues in the CDR3. Germline CDR1 is MNHEY and CDR2 is SMNVEV (reference sequence). CDR3 in amino acids: CASSFGGTNSGNTIYF. CDR3 DNA sequence: TGTGCCAGCAGTTTTGGCGGGACCAACTCTGGAAACACCATATATTTT.

This clone was seen once. The chain links TRBV14 to TRBJ1-1; D is perhaps TRBD1 (5 bases). The CDR3 contains 14 residues. V was clipped by 1 base and J by 4 bases, with 10 bases between them. Germline V gene sequence: CDR1 SGHDN, CDR2 FVKESK. The CDR3: CASSQVYGGTEAFF. CDR3 in DNA: TGTGCCAGCAGCCAAGTCTACGGGGGCACTGAAGCTTTCTTT.

This clone was counted many times. Other DNA sequences in this specimen translate into the identical CDR3. The chain employs TRBV6-4 and TRBJ2-1, with 9 bases matching TRBD1. In germline, CDR1 is MRHNA, CDR2 SNTAGT. V lost 6 bases and J lost 5; bases outside the gene matches: 5. This CDR3 comprises 14 residues. The CDR3 region has the DNA TGTGCCAGCAGCCGGACAGGGGTAGACAATGAGCAGTTCTTC. It yields the protein CASSRTGVDNEQFF.

As to this clone: Other DNA sequences of this sample code for an identical CDR3. This chain joins TRBV28 and TRBJ1-2; 8 nucleotides line up with TRBD1. Germline V gene data show CDR1 as MDHEN and CDR2 as SYDVKM. V was pared by 2 bases and J by 4 bases, with 3 bases of the junction left unmatched. This CDR3 spans 14 amino acids. DNA for the CDR3: TGTGCCAGCAGTTTAGCCGGACAGGGCTATGGCTACACCTTC. It yields the protein CASSLAGQGYGYTF.